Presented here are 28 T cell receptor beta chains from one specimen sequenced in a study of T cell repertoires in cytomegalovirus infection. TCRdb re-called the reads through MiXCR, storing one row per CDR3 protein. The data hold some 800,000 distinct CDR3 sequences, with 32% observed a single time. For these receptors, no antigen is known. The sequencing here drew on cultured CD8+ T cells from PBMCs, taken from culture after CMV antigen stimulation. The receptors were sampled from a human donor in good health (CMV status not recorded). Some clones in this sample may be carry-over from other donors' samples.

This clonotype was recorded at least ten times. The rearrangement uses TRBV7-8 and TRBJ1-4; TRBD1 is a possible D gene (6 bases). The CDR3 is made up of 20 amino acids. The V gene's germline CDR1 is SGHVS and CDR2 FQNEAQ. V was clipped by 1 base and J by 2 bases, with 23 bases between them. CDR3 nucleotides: TGTGCCAGCAGCTTAGGATTCTTCGGGGGCAGCCTCTCTACTAATGAAAAACTGTTTTTT. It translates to CASSLGFFGGSLSTNEKLFF. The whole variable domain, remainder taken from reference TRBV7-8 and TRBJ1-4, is GAGVSQSPRYKVAKRGQDVALRCDPISGHVSLFWYQQALGQGPEFLTYFQNEAQLDKSGLPSDRFFAERPEGSVSTLKIQRTQQEDSAVYLCASSLGFFGGSLSTNEKLFFGSGTQLSVL.

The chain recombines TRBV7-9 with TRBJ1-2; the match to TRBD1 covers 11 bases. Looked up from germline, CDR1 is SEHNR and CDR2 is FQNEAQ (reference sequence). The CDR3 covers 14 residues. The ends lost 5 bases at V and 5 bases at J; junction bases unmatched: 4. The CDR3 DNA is TGTGCCAGCAGCGGGGGGGACAGGGGGTATGGCTACACCTTC. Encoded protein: CASSGGDRGYGYTF.

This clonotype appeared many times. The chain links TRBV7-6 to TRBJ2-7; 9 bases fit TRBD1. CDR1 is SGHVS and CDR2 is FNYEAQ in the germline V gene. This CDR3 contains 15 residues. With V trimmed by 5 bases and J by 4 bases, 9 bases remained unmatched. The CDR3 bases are TGTGCCAGCAGCCCCCGGACAGGGGCTGGGTACGAGCAGTACTTC. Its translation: CASSPRTGAGYEQYF. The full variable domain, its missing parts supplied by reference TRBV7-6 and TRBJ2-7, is GAGVSQSPRYKVTKRGQDVALRCDPISGHVSLYWYRQALGQGPEFLTYFNYEAQQDKSGLPNDRFSAERPEGSISTLTIQRTEQRDSAMYRCASSPRTGAGYEQYFGPGTRLTVT.

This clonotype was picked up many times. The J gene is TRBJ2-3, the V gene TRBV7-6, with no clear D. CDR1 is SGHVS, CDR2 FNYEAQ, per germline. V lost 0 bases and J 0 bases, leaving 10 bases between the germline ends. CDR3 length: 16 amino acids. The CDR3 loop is CASSLAFSLSTDTQYF. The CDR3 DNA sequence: TGTGCCAGCAGCTTAGCTTTCTCCCTGAGCACAGATACGCAGTATTTT.

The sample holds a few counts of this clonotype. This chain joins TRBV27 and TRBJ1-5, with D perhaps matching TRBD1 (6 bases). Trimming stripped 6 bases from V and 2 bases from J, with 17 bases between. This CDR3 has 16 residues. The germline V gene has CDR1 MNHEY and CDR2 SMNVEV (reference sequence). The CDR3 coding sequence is TGTGCCAGCAGCTATAGGGGGGGGCGTGGCAATCAGCCCCAGCATTTT. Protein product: CASSYRGGRGNQPQHF.

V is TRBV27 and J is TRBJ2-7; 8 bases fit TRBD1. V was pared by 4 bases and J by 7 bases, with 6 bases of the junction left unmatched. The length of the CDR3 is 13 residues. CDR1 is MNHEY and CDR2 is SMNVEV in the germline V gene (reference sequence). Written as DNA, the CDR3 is TGTGCCAGCAGTTGGGACAGGTCTACGGAGCAGTACTTC. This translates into CASSWDRSTEQYF.

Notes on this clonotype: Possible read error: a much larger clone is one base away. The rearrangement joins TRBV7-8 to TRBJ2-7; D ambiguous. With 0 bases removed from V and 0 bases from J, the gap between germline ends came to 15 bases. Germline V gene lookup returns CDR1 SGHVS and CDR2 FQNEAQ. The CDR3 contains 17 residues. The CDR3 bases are TGTGCCAGCAGCTTAGCGTTGGTAGGGAAAAGCTCCTACGAGCAGTACGTC. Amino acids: CASSLALVGKSSYEQYV.

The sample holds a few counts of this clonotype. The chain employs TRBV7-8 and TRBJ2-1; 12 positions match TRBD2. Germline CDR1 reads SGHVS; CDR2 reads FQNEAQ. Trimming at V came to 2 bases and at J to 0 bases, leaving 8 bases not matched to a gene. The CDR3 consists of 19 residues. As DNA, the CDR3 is TGTGCCAGCAGCTTAAGGCTAGCGGGGGGGTCCAGCTCCTACAATGAGCAGTTCTTC. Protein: CASSLRLAGGSSSYNEQFF.

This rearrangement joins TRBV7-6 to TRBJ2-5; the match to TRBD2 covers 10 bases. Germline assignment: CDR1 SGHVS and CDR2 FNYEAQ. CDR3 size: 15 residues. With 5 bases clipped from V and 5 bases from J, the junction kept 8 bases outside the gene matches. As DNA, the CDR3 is TGTGCCAGCAGCCCCCGACTAGCGGGTCGTGAGACCCAGTACTTC. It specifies CASSPRLAGRETQYF.

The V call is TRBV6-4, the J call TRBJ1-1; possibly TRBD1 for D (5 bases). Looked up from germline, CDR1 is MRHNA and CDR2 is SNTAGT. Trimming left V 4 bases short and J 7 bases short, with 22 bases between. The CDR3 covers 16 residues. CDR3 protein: CASSGGARLWSGEAFF. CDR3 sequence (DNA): TGTGCCAGCAGTGGAGGGGCTCGCCTTTGGAGTGGTGAAGCTTTCTTT.

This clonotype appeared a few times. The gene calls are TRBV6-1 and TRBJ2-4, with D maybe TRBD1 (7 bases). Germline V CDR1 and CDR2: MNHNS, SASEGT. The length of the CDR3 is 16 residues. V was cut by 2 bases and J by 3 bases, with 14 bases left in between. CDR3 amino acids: CASSERQGGGKNIQYF. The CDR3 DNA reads TGTGCCAGCAGTGAACGACAGGGAGGAGGCAAAAACATTCAGTACTTC.

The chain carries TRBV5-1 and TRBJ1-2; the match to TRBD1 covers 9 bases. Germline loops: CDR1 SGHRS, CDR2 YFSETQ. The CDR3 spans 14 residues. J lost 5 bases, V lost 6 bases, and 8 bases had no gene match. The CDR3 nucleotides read TGCGCCAGCACCCGACAGGGGGTTGAATATGGCTACACCTTC. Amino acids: CASTRQGVEYGYTF.

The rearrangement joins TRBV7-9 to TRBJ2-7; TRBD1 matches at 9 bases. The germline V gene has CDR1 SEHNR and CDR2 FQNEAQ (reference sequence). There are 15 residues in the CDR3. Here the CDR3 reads CASSPPLQGAYEQYV. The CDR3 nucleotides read TGTGCCAGCAGCCCCCCATTACAGGGGGCCTATGAGCAGTACGTC.

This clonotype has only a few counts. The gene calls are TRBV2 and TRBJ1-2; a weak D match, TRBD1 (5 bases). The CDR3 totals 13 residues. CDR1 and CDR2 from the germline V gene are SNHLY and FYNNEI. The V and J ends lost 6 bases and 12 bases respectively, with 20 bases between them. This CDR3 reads CASRSWGTIYDTF. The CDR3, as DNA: TGTGCCAGCAGGTCCTGGGGGACCATCTATGACACCTTC.

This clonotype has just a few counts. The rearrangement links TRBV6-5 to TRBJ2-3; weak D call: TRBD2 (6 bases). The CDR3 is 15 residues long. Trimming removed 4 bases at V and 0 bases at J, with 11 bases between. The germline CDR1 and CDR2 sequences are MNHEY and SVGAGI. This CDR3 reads CASSSSVLSTDTQYF. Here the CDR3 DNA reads TGTGCCAGCAGTTCTAGCGTCCTTAGCACAGATACGCAGTATTTT.

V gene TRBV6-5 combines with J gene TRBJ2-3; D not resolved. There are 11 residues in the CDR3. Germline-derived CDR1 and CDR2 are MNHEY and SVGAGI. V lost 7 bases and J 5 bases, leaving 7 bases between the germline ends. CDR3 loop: CASIAGDTQYF. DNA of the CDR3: TGTGCCAGCATTGCTGGAGATACGCAGTATTTT.

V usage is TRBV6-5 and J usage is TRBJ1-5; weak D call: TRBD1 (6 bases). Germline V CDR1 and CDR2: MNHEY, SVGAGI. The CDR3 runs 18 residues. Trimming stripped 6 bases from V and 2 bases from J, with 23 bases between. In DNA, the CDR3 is TGTGCCAGCAGCCCCTATCAATTGAGGGGGAAGGGCAATCAGCCCCAGCATTTT. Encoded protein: CASSPYQLRGKGNQPQHF.

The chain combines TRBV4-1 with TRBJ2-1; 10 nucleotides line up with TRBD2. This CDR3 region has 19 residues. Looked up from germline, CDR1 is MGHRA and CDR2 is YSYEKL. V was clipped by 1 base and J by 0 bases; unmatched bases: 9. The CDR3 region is CASSQGLLAGKSSYNEQFF. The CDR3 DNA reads TGCGCCAGCAGCCAAGGGTTACTAGCGGGGAAAAGCTCCTACAATGAGCAGTTCTTC.

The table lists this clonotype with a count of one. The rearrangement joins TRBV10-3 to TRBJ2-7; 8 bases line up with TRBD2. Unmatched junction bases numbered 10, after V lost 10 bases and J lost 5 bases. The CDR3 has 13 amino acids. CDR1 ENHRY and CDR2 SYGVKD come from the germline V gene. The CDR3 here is CATAAGAPHEQYF. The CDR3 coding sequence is TGTGCCACGGCAGCGGGGGCGCCCCACGAGCAGTACTTC.

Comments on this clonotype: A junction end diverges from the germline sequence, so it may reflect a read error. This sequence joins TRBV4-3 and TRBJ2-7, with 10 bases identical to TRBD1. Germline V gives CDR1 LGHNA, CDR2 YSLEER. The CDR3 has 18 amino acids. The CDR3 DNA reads TGCACCAGCAGCCAAGACCGCTTCCGGACAGGGGGCTCCTACGAGCAGTACTTC. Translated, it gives CTSSQDRFRTGGSYEQYF.

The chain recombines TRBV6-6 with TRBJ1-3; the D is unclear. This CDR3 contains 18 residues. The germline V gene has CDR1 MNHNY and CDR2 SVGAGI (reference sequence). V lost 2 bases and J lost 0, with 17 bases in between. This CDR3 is CASSYRDKVPNSGNTIYF. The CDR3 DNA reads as TGTGCCAGCAGTTACCGCGACAAGGTGCCGAACTCTGGAAACACCATATATTTT.

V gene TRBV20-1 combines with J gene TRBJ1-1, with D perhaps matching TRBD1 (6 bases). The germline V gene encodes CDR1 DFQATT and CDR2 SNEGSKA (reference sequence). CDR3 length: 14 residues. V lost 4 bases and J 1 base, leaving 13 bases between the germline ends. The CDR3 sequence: CSATRGGRNTEAFF. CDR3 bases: TGCAGTGCTACCCGGGGGGGGCGGAACACTGAAGCTTTCTTT.

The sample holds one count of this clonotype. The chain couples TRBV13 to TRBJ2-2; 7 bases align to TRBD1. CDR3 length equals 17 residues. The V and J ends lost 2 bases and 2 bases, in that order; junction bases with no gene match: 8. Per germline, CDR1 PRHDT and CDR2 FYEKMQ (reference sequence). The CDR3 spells CASSLLRGRLNTGELFF. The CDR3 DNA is TGTGCCAGCAGCTTACTTAGGGGGCGTCTAAACACCGGGGAGCTGTTTTTT.

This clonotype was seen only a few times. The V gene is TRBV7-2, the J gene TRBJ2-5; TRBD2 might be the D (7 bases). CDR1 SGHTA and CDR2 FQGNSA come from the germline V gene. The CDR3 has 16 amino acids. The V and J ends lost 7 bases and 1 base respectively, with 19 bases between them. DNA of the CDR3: TGTGCCAGCAACCCTGAGGGGGGGAACACCCAAGAGACCCAGTACTTC. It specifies CASNPEGGNTQETQYF. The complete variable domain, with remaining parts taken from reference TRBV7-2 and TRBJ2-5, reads GAGVSQSPSNKVTEKGKDVELRCDPISGHTALYWYRQSLGQGLEFLIYFQGNSAPDKSGLPSDRFSAERTGGSVSTLTIQRTQQEDSAVYLCASNPEGGNTQETQYFGPGTRLLVL.

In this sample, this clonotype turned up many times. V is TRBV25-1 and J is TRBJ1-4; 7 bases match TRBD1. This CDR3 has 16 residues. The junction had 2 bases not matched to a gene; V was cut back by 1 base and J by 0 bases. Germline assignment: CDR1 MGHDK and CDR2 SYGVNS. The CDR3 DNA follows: TGTGCCAGCAGTGAATCAACAGGGGCAACTAATGAAAAACTGTTTTTT. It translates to CASSESTGATNEKLFF.

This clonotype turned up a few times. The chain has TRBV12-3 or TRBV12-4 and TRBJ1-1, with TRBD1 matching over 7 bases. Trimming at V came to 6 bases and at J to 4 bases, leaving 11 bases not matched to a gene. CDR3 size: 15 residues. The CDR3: CASSFLGGEITEAFF. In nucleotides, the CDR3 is TGTGCCAGCAGCTTTCTAGGGGGCGAGATCACTGAAGCTTTCTTT.

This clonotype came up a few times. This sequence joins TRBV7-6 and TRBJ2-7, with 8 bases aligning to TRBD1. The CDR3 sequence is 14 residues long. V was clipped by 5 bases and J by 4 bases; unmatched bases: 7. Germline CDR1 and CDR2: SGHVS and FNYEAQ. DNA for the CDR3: TGTGCCAGCAGCCCCGGCAGGGGGCAATACGAGCAGTACGTC. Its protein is CASSPGRGQYEQYV.

The CDR3 reads CASSWDGDNEQFF. Written as DNA, the CDR3 is TGTGCCAGCAGCTGGGACGGGGACAATGAGCAGTTCTTC. The J gene is TRBJ2-1, the V gene TRBV7-9; D might be TRBD1 or TRBD2, each matching 5 bases. The V gene lost 4 bases and the J gene lost 5 bases, with 9 bases spanning the gap. This CDR3 is built from 13 residues. Germline V CDR1 and CDR2: SEHNR, FQNEAQ (reference sequence).